This TCR beta chain was obtained from a study of glioma-infiltrating T cells. Findings of the study overall: Only very few CDR3 sequences appeared in both tissue and blood. Non-neoplastic patients had below-expected tissue-blood divergence, while all gliomas exceeded expectation.

Using RNA template, CDR3s of TCR alpha and beta were amplified with iRepertoire arm-PCR. Tissue mRNA or PBMC total RNA, about 90-400 ng, went into one-step reverse transcription and amplification. TCRdb fed the multiplex PCR reads into MiXCR, producing one record per CDR3 protein. The sample lists some 190,000 distinct CDR3 sequences; more than 30% were seen once. Note on this clonotype: What it recognizes is unknown.

In germline, CDR1 is LNHDA, CDR2 SQIVND (reference sequence). V lost 10 bases and J lost 7; bases outside the gene matches: 15. The CDR3 has 14 amino acids. The chain joins TRBV19 to TRBJ1-2; 7 positions agree with TRBD1. This sequence was found in a human donor with low-grade glioma or glioblastoma, undergoing nonglioma brain surgery, or in good health (not recorded which). The sequencing sample was made of glioma tissue, nonneoplastic brain tissue, or PBMCs (not recorded which). CDR3 amino acids: CATKEDRVGCGYTF. The CDR3 DNA sequence: TGTGCCACCAAAGAAGACAGGGTCGGCTGTGGCTACACCTTC. Drawing the rest from reference TRBV19 and TRBJ1-2, the complete variable domain is DGGITQSPKYLFRKEGQNVTLSCEQNLNHDAMYWYRQDPGQGLRLIYYSQIVNDFQKGDIAEGYSVSREKKESFPLTVTSAQKNPTAFYLCATKEDRVGCGYTFGSGTRLTVV.